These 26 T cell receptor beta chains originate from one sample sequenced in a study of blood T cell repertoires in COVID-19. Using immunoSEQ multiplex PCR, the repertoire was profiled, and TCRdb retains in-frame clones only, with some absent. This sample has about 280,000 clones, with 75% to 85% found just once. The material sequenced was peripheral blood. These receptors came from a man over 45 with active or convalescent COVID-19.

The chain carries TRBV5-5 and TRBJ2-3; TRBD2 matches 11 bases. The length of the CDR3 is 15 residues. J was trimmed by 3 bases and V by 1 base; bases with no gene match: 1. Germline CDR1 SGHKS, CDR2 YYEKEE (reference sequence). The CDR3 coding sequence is TGTGCCAGCAGCTTGACTAGCGGGAGTACAGATACGCAGTATTTT. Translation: CASSLTSGSTDTQYF.

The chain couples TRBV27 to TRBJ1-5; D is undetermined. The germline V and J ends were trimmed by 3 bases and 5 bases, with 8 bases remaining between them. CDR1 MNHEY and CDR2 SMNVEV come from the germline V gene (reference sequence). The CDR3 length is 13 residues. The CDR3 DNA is TGTGCCAGCAGTTTCTACAGTGATCAGCCCCAGCATTTT. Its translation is CASSFYSDQPQHF.

For the CDR3, the DNA is TGCAGCGTTGAGGGCCTCTATGGCTACACCTTC. Translated, it gives CSVEGLYGYTF. The gene calls are TRBV29-1 and TRBJ1-2; D not resolved. Germline values: CDR1 SQVTM, CDR2 ANQGSEA. The CDR3 length is 11 residues. V was cut by 3 bases and J by 4 bases, with 6 bases left in between.

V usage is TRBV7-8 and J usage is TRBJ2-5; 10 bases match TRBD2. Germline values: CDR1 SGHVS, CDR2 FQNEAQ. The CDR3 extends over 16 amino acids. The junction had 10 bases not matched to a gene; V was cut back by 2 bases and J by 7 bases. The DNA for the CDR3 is TGTGCCAGCAGCTTAATCAGAGCGGGAGGGCCGGGGACCCAGTACTTC. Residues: CASSLIRAGGPGTQYF.

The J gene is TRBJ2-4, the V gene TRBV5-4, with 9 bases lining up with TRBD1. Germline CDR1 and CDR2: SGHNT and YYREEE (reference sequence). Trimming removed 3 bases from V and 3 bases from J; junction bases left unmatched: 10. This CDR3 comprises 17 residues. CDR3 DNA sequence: TGTGCCAGCAGCTCTCGGACAGGGGTCATCGGCAAAAACATTCAGTACTTC. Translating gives CASSSRTGVIGKNIQYF.

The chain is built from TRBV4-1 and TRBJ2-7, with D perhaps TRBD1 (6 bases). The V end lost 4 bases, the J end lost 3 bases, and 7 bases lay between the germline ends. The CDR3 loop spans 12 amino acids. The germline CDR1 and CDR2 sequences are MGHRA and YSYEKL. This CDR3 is CASSPRGYEQYF. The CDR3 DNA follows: TGCGCCAGCAGCCCCAGGGGCTACGAGCAGTACTTC.

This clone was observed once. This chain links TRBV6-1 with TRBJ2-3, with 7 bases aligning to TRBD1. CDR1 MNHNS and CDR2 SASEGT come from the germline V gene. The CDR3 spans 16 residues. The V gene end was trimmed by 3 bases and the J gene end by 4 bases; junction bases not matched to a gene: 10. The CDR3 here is CASSDTTGVFSDTQYF. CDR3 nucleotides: TGTGCCAGCAGTGACACAACAGGGGTATTTTCAGATACGCAGTATTTT.

The CDR3 DNA reads as TGTGCCAGCAGCCCCCCGGGGGGGAGAAGTGAAGCTTTCTTT. It codes for CASSPPGGRSEAFF. The chain joins TRBV5-5 to TRBJ1-1; a possible D gene is TRBD1 (5 bases). The CDR3 spans 14 residues. The germline V gene has CDR1 SGHKS and CDR2 YYEKEE (reference sequence). With 4 bases removed from V and 7 bases from J, the gap between germline ends came to 17 bases.

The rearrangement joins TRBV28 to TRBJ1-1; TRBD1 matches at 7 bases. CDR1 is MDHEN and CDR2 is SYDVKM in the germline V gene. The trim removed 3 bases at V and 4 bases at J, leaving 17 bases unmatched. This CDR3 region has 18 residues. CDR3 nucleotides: TGTGCCAGCAGTTTGGGGCGGGGGGACAGCCGAATGGCCACTGAAGCTTTCTTT. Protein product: CASSLGRGDSRMATEAFF.

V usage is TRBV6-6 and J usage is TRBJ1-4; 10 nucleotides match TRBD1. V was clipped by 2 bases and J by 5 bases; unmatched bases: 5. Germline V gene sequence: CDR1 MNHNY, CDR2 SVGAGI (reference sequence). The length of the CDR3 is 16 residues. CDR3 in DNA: TGTGCCAGCAGTTACGGGACAGGGGCCTTAAATGAAAAACTGTTTTTT. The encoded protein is CASSYGTGALNEKLFF.

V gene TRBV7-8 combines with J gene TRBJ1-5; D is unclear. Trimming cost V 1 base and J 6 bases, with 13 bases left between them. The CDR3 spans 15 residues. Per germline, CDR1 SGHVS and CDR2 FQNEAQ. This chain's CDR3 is CASSLEWGVGQPQHF. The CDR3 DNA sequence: TGTGCCAGCAGCTTAGAGTGGGGAGTCGGTCAGCCCCAGCATTTT.

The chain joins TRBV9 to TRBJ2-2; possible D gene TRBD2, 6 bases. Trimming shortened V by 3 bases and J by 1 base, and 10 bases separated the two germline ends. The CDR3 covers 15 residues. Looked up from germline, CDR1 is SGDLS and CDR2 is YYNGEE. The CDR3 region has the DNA TGTGCCAGCAGCGCCCTAGCGATGAACACCGGGGAGCTGTTTTTT. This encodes CASSALAMNTGELFF.

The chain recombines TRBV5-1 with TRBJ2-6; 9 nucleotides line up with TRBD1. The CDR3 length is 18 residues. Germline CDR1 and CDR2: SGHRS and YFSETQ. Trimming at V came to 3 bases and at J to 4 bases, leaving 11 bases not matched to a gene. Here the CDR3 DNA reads TGCGCCAGCAGCTCCAACAGGGGGCGGCTTTCCGGGGCCAACGTCCTGACTTTC. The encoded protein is CASSSNRGRLSGANVLTF.

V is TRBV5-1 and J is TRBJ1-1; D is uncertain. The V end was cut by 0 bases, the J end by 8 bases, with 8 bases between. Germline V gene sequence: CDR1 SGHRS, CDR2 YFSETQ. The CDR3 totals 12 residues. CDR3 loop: CASSLEGAEAFF. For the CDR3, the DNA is TGCGCCAGCAGCTTGGAGGGAGCCGAAGCTTTCTTT.

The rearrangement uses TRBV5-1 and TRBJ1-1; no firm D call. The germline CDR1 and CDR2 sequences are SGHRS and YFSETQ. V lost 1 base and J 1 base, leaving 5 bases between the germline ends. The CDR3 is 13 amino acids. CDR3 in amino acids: CASSLSWNTEAFF. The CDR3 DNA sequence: TGCGCCAGCAGCTTGAGCTGGAACACTGAAGCTTTCTTT. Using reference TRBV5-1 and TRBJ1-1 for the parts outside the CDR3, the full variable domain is KAGVTQTPRYLIKTRGQQVTLSCSPISGHRSVSWYQQTPGQGLQFLFEYFSETQRNKGNFPGRFSGRQFSNSRSEMNVSTLELGDSALYLCASSLSWNTEAFFGQGTRLTVV.

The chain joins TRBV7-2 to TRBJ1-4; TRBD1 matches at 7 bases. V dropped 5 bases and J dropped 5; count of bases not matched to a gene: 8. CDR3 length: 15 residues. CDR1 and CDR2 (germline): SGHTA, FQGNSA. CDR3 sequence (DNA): TGTGCCAGCAGCATACGACAGGGATTGAATGAAAAACTGTTTTTT. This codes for CASSIRQGLNEKLFF.

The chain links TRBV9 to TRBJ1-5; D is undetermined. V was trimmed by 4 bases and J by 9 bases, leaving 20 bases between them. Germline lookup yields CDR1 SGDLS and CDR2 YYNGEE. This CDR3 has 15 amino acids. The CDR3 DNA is TGTGCCAGCAGCCCCACCCCCCCGGGAGTGGTGCCCCAGCATTTT. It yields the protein CASSPTPPGVVPQHF.

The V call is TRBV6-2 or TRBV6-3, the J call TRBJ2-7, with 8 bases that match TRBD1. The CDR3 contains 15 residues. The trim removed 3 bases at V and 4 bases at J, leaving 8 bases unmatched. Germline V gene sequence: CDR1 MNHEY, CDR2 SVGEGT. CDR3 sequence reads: CASSYITGGTYEQYF. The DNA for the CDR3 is TGTGCCAGCAGTTATATAACAGGGGGGACTTACGAGCAGTACTTC.

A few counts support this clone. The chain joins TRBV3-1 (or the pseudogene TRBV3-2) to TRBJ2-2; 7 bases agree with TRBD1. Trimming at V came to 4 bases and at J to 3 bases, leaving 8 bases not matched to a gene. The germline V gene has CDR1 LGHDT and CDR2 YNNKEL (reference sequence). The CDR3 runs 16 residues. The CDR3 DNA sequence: TGTGCCAGCAGCCTGAACGCAGGGGGATACACCGGGGAGCTGTTTTTT. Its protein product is CASSLNAGGYTGELFF.

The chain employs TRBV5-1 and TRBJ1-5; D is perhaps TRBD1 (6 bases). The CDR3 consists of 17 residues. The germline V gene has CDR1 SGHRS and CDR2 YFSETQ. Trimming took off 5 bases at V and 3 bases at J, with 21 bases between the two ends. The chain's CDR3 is CASRSRPGEGDNQPQHF. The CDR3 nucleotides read TGCGCCAGCAGGTCCCGCCCGGGGGAGGGGGACAATCAGCCCCAGCATTTT.

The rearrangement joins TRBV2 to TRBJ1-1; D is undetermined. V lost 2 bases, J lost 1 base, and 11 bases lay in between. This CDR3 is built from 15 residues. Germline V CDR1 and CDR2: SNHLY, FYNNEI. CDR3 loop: CASSELGIPNTEAFF. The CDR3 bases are TGTGCCAGCAGTGAATTGGGCATCCCGAACACTGAAGCTTTCTTT.

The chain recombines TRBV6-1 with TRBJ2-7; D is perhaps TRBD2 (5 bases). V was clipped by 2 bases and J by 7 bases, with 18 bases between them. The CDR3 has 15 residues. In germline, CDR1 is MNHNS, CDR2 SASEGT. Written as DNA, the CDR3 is TGTGCCAGCAGTGAATCAATCGGGCGGGTGGGTGAGCAGTACTTC. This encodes CASSESIGRVGEQYF.

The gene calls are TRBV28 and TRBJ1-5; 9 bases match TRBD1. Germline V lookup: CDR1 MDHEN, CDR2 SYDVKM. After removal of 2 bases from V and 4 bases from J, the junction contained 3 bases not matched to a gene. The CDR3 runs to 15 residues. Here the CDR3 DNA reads TGTGCCAGCAGTTTAGTACAGGGGGCTAATCAGCCCCAGCATTTT. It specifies CASSLVQGANQPQHF.

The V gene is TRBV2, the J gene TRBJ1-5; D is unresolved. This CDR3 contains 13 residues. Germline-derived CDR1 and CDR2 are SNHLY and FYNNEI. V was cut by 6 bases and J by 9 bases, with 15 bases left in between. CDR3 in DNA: TGTGCCAGCAGCACGACTGGTGTTGGGCCCCAGCATTTT. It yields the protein CASSTTGVGPQHF. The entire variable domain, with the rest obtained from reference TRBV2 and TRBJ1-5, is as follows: EPEVTQTPSHQVTQMGQEVILRCVPISNHLYFYWYRQILGQKVEFLVSFYNNEISEKSEIFDDQFSVERPDGSNFTLKIRSTKLEDSAMYFCASSTTGVGPQHFGDGTRLSIL.

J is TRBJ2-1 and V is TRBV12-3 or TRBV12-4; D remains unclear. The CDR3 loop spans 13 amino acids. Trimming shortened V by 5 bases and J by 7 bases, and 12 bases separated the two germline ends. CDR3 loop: CASSQVGTNEQFF. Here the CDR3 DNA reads TGTGCCAGCAGTCAGGTCGGAACTAATGAGCAGTTCTTC.

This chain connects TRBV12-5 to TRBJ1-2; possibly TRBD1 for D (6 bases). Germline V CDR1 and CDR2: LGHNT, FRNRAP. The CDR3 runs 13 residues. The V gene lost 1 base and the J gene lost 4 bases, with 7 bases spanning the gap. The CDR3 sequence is CASGLGGGYGYTF. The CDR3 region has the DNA TGTGCTAGTGGTTTGGGAGGGGGCTATGGCTACACCTTC.